Below are 21 T cell receptor beta chains sequenced from a single sample in a study of T cell responses to AZD1222 COVID-19 vaccine. The repertoire was sequenced with immunoSEQ multiplex PCR; TCRdb's copy has only in-frame clones and lacks some. The sample consists of about 140,000 clones, more than 80% of them appearing once. Source: peripheral blood, taken 28 days after the second dose of the MenACWY control vaccine. The receptors come from an adult who received the MenACWY meningococcal vaccine as a control.

This clone appeared a single time. The chain has TRBV9 and TRBJ2-7; possibly TRBD1 or TRBD2 for D (5 bases each). CDR1 is SGDLS and CDR2 is YYNGEE in the germline V gene. The CDR3 has 14 residues. Trimming took 3 bases from V and 2 from J, leaving 12 bases between them. Written as DNA, the CDR3 is TGTGCCAGCAGCGCAAGGGACGGAACCTACGAGCAGTACTTC. Residues: CASSARDGTYEQYF.

V gene TRBV29-1 combines with J gene TRBJ2-7; 8 bases align to TRBD2. From germline, CDR1 is SQVTM and CDR2 ANQGSEA. V was clipped by 6 bases and J by 3 bases; unmatched bases: 1. This CDR3 comprises 11 residues. The CDR3 here is CSVAGGYEQYF. The CDR3, as DNA: TGCAGCGTGGCGGGGGGCTACGAGCAGTACTTC.

The V and J genes are TRBV6-4 and TRBJ2-7, with D possibly being TRBD1 (6 bases). Germline CDR1 is MRHNA and CDR2 is SNTAGT. Trimming removed 7 bases from V and 1 base from J, with 23 bases in between. The CDR3 consists of 17 residues. The CDR3 DNA sequence: TGTGCCAGCACTTATTTGAGGGGGACGGCCCCATCCTACGAGCAGTACTTC. Amino acids: CASTYLRGTAPSYEQYF.

The V call is TRBV19, the J call TRBJ2-5, with TRBD2 matching 14 bases. V shed 6 bases and J 2 bases; nucleotides not matched to a gene: 2. Germline V CDR1 and CDR2: LNHDA, SQIVND (reference sequence). This CDR3 region has 15 residues. The DNA for the CDR3 is TGTGCCAGTAGGGGACTAGCGGGAGATCAAGAGACCCAGTACTTC. This gives the protein CASRGLAGDQETQYF.

The chain carries TRBV7-9 and TRBJ2-5; D unresolved. V was shortened by 5 bases and J by 4 bases, with 11 bases between the two germline ends. This CDR3 has 13 amino acids. Germline CDR1 SEHNR, CDR2 FQNEAQ (reference sequence). The chain's CDR3 is CASSLTQSETQYF. CDR3 DNA sequence: TGTGCCAGCAGCCTGACCCAGTCAGAGACCCAGTACTTC.

The chain employs TRBV6-5 and TRBJ1-2; D uncertain. The CDR3 totals 12 residues. V dropped 8 bases and J dropped 5 bases, with 12 bases sitting between them. Germline-derived CDR1 and CDR2 are MNHEY and SVGAGI. As DNA, the CDR3 is TGTGCCAGCTCTCCATTTGATTATGGCTACACCTTC. It specifies CASSPFDYGYTF.

This clone has only one observation. The chain uses TRBV24-1 and TRBJ2-2, with 10 bases aligning to TRBD1. CDR3 length equals 15 residues. Trimming at V came to 4 bases and at J to 5 bases, leaving 3 bases not matched to a gene. The germline V gene has CDR1 KGHDR and CDR2 SFDVKD. This chain's CDR3 is CATSDPGQGTGELFF. The CDR3 nucleotides are TGTGCCACCAGTGACCCGGGACAGGGGACCGGGGAGCTGTTTTTT.

The chain is built from TRBV9 and TRBJ2-1; 7 bases align to TRBD1. The V segment lost 2 bases and the J segment 5 bases; nucleotides outside the gene matches: 1. The CDR3 loop spans 13 amino acids. Looked up from germline, CDR1 is SGDLS and CDR2 is YYNGEE. The chain's CDR3 is CASSVDRDNEQFF. Written as DNA, the CDR3 is TGTGCCAGCAGCGTCGACAGGGACAATGAGCAGTTCTTC.

DNA for the CDR3: TGTGCCAGCAGCCGCACCCGGGAAAGCTCCTACGAGCAGTACTTC. It specifies CASSRTRESSYEQYF. The rearrangement joins TRBV7-2 to TRBJ2-7, with D perhaps TRBD2 (5 bases). Germline lookup yields CDR1 SGHTA and CDR2 FQGNSA. This CDR3 is 15 amino acids long. Trimming left V 5 bases short and J 0 bases short, with 14 bases between.

The chain is built from TRBV5-1 and TRBJ1-3, with D perhaps TRBD1 (6 bases). Germline V gives CDR1 SGHRS, CDR2 YFSETQ. This CDR3 has 16 residues. Deletions cut 4 bases from V and 4 bases from J, with 18 bases between. CDR3 in amino acids: CASSPDGGLGGNTIYF. CDR3 DNA: TGCGCCAGCAGCCCCGACGGGGGGCTGGGGGGAAACACCATATATTTT. Looking up the rest from reference TRBV5-1 and TRBJ1-3 gives the full variable domain: KAGVTQTPRYLIKTRGQQVTLSCSPISGHRSVSWYQQTPGQGLQFLFEYFSETQRNKGNFPGRFSGRQFSNSRSEMNVSTLELGDSALYLCASSPDGGLGGNTIYFGEGSWLTVV.

V is TRBV5-1 and J is TRBJ2-1, with TRBD2 matching 10 bases. Germline-derived CDR1 and CDR2 are SGHRS and YFSETQ. J was trimmed by 10 bases and V by 1 base; bases with no gene match: 5. This CDR3 has 14 amino acids. This chain's CDR3 is CASSLSSGSGEQFF. DNA of the CDR3: TGCGCCAGCAGCTTGTCTAGCGGGAGTGGAGAGCAGTTCTTC.

The genes are TRBV11-2 and TRBJ2-3; D call uncertain. Between the trimmed V and J ends, which lost 2 bases and 0 bases, there was a span of 9 bases. CDR1 and CDR2 from the germline V gene are SGHAT and FQNNGV. The CDR3 loop spans 15 amino acids. CDR3 loop: CASSLSPVSTDTQYF. CDR3 DNA sequence: TGTGCCAGCAGCTTATCTCCAGTTAGCACAGATACGCAGTATTTT.

This clone was seen once. The genes are TRBV7-9 and TRBJ1-4, with D perhaps matching TRBD1 (6 bases). The CDR3 length is 17 residues. CDR1 SEHNR and CDR2 FQNEAQ come from the germline V gene (reference sequence). V gave up 1 base and J gave up 7 bases, with 19 bases separating them. The CDR3 here is CASSLGEQGRNREKLFF. CDR3 sequence (DNA): TGTGCCAGCAGCTTAGGCGAACAGGGAAGGAATCGTGAAAAACTGTTTTTT.

The chain combines TRBV19 with TRBJ2-3, with D maybe TRBD2 (7 bases). CDR3 length equals 16 residues. V shed 5 bases and J shed 7 bases, with 22 bases lying between them. Germline assignment: CDR1 LNHDA and CDR2 SQIVND (reference sequence). CDR3 region: CASSSRGRGTQNTQYF. The CDR3 DNA sequence: TGTGCCAGTAGTTCTAGGGGGAGGGGTACGCAAAATACGCAGTATTTT. The full variable domain, rest sourced from reference TRBV19 and TRBJ2-3, is DGGITQSPKYLFRKEGQNVTLSCEQNLNHDAMYWYRQDPGQGLRLIYYSQIVNDFQKGDIAEGYSVSREKKESFPLTVTSAQKNPTAFYLCASSSRGRGTQNTQYFGPGTRLTVL.

V and J are TRBV3-1 (or the pseudogene TRBV3-2) and TRBJ1-4, with 10 positions matching TRBD1. J lost 6 bases, V lost 0 bases, and 10 bases had no gene match. Germline V gene sequence: CDR1 LGHDT, CDR2 YNNKEL (reference sequence). This CDR3 has 18 residues. CDR3 bases: TGTGCCAGCAGCCAAGAATGGGGATCCGGGACAGGGGATGAAAAACTGTTTTTT. This translates into CASSQEWGSGTGDEKLFF.

The genes are TRBV7-2 and TRBJ1-4; 9 nucleotides match TRBD1. CDR1 is SGHTA and CDR2 is FQGNSA in the germline V gene. This CDR3 contains 15 residues. With 4 bases clipped from V and 3 bases from J, the junction kept 3 bases outside the gene matches. The CDR3 DNA is TGTGCCAGCAGCTCCGGACAGGGGTCTAATGAAAAACTGTTTTTT. Its protein product is CASSSGQGSNEKLFF. The whole variable domain, filled in from reference TRBV7-2 and TRBJ1-4, reads GAGVSQSPSNKVTEKGKDVELRCDPISGHTALYWYRQSLGQGLEFLIYFQGNSAPDKSGLPSDRFSAERTGGSVSTLTIQRTQQEDSAVYLCASSSGQGSNEKLFFGSGTQLSVL.

In its sample, this clone was seen once. The chain has TRBV7-3 and TRBJ2-1, with 11 bases matching TRBD2. Germline CDR1 reads SGHTA; CDR2 reads FQGTGA. Trimming removed 1 base from V and 3 bases from J; junction bases left unmatched: 8. The CDR3 totals 18 residues. The CDR3 reads CASSLMGLAVGGYNEQFF. DNA for the CDR3: TGTGCCAGCAGCTTAATGGGACTAGCGGTGGGGGGCTACAATGAGCAGTTCTTC.

This chain uses TRBV5-4 with TRBJ1-2; weak D call: TRBD1 (6 bases). This CDR3 is 13 amino acids long. Per germline, CDR1 SGHNT and CDR2 YYREEE (reference sequence). Trimming took off 5 bases at V and 6 bases at J, with 14 bases between the two ends. CDR3 coding DNA: TGTGCCAGCAGTTTTACAGGGTTTGATGGCTACACCTTC. Protein sequence: CASSFTGFDGYTF.

CDR3 protein: CATSDADGKNEKLFF. In DNA form, the CDR3 reads TGTGCCACCAGTGATGCGGACGGGAAGAATGAAAAACTGTTTTTT. The J gene is TRBJ1-4, the V gene TRBV24-1; D gene uncertain. Germline CDR1 is KGHDR and CDR2 is SFDVKD. Trimming took 3 bases from V and 5 from J, leaving 12 bases between them. This CDR3 has 15 residues.

This CDR3 reads CASSQVFKKVSDFYNEQFF. In DNA form, the CDR3 reads TGCGCCAGCAGCCAAGTGTTCAAGAAGGTCAGCGATTTCTACAATGAGCAGTTCTTC. J is TRBJ2-1 and V is TRBV4-1; D is ambiguous. The CDR3 sequence is 19 residues long. The ends were cut back, 1 base at V and 3 bases at J, with 22 bases in the middle. CDR1 and CDR2 from the germline V gene are MGHRA and YSYEKL.

This chain joins TRBV18 and TRBJ1-6, with D hard to call. This CDR3 is 16 amino acids long. With 3 bases removed from V and 5 bases from J, the gap between germline ends came to 14 bases. From germline, CDR1 is KGHSH and CDR2 LQKENI. CDR3 protein: CASSPSPGLNNSPLHF. The CDR3 region has the DNA TGTGCCAGCTCACCTTCCCCAGGCCTAAATAATTCACCCCTCCACTTT.